A selection of T cell receptor beta chains follows, all from one sample in a study of blood T cells in healthy people across ages. TCRdb reprocessed the 5' RACE reads with MiXCR, giving one entry per CDR3 protein. Among around 1,000,000 distinct CDR3 sequences listed, less than 25% were seen once. In addition, the sample was reused for a study of T cells of mothers and their children.

Sequencing was performed on blood. These receptors originate from a girl under 10 years old in good health. Each CDR3 is given with its conserved first and last residue. A D gene is named only where the DNA matches it firmly. Size tells how often a clone was seen (once, few, many) or the class of an expanded clone, and some rows leave it out.

clone_size d_call j_call v_call cdr3_aa cdr3_nt
NA NA TRBJ2-3 TRBV7-9 CASSPSVVGFGTDTQYF TGTGCCAGCAGCCCGTCCGTCGTCGGGTTCGGCACAGATACGCAGTATTTT
few TRBD1 TRBJ1-2 TRBV10-3 CAISGTGVSGYTF TGTGCCATCAGTGGGACAGGTGTCTCTGGCTACACCTTC
many TRBD1 TRBJ2-5 TRBV7-2 CASSFKGAETQYF TGTGCCAGCAGCTTCAAGGGGGCAGAGACCCAGTACTTC
few TRBD1 TRBJ1-1 TRBV5-6 CASTVYGTVKSTEAFF TGTGCCAGCACCGTATACGGGACAGTAAAGTCCACTGAAGCTTTCTTT
few NA TRBJ1-2 TRBV9 CASSVDKGVYGYTF TGTGCCAGCAGCGTGGATAAGGGGGTGTATGGCTACACCTTC
NA NA TRBJ1-1 TRBV5-1 CASSEQGGTEAFF TGCGCCAGCAGCGAACAAGGGGGCACTGAAGCTTTCTTT
few NA TRBJ2-7 TRBV28 CASSLDTLSFEQYF TGTGCCAGCAGTTTAGACACTCTCTCCTTCGAGCAGTACTTC
NA TRBD2 TRBJ2-1 TRBV7-3 CASSLMGGGATADEQFF TGTGCCAGCAGCTTAATGGGCGGGGGAGCTACGGCGGATGAGCAGTTCTTC
few TRBD2 TRBJ2-5 TRBV7-2 CASSLGSSGVRSETQYF TGTGCCAGCAGCTTAGGTTCTAGCGGGGTACGTTCGGAGACCCAGTACTTC
NA TRBD1 TRBJ1-2 TRBV7-2 CASSLARQGNGYTF TGTGCCAGCAGCTTAGCCCGACAGGGAAACGGCTACACCTTC
NA TRBD2 TRBJ2-1 TRBV2 CASNSRLAGAREQFF TGTGCCAGCAATAGTCGTCTAGCGGGAGCGAGGGAGCAGTTCTTC
NA NA TRBJ1-4 TRBV20-1 CSARTGTGATNEKLFF TGCAGTGCTAGAACCGGGACCGGGGCAACTAATGAAAAACTGTTTTTT
NA NA TRBJ2-7 TRBV20-1 CSPEDEPGEQYF TGCAGCCCTGAGGATGAACCGGGAGAGCAGTACTTC
few NA TRBJ1-1 TRBV24-1 CATSGVGETEAFF TGTGCCACCAGTGGGGTAGGGGAGACTGAAGCTTTCTTT
NA NA TRBJ1-6 TRBV18 CAGSPPGTFSPLHF TGTGCCGGCTCACCCCCTGGGACCTTTTCACCCCTCCACTTT
NA NA TRBJ2-5 TRBV5-1 CASSFSQAGVQETQYF TGCGCCAGCAGCTTTTCCCAAGCGGGTGTCCAAGAGACCCAGTACTTC